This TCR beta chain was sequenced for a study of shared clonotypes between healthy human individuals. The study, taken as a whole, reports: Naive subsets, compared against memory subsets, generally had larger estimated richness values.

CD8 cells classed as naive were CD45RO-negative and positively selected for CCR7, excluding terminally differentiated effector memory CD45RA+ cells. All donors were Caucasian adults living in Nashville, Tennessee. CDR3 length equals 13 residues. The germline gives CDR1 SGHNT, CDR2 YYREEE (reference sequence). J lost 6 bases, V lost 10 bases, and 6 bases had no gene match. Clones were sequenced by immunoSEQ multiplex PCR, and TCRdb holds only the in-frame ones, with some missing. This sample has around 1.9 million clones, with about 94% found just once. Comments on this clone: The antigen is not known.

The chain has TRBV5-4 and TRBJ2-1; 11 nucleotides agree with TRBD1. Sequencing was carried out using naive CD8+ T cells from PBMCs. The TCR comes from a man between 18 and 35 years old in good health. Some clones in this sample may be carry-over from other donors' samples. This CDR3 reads CAYTGTGGNEQFF. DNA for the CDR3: TGTGCCTACACCGGGACAGGGGGCAATGAGCAGTTCTTC.